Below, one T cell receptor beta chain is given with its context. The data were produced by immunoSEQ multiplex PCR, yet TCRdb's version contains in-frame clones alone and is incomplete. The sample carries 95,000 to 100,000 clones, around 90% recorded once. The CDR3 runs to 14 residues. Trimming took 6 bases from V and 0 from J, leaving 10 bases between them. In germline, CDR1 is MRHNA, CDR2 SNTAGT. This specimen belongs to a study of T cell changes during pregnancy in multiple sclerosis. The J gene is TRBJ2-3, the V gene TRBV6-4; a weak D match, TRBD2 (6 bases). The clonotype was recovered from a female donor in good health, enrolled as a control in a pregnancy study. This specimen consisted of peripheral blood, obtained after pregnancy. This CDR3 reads CASSVGTSTDTQYF. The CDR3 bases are TGTGCCAGCAGCGTCGGGACTAGCACAGATACGCAGTATTTT.